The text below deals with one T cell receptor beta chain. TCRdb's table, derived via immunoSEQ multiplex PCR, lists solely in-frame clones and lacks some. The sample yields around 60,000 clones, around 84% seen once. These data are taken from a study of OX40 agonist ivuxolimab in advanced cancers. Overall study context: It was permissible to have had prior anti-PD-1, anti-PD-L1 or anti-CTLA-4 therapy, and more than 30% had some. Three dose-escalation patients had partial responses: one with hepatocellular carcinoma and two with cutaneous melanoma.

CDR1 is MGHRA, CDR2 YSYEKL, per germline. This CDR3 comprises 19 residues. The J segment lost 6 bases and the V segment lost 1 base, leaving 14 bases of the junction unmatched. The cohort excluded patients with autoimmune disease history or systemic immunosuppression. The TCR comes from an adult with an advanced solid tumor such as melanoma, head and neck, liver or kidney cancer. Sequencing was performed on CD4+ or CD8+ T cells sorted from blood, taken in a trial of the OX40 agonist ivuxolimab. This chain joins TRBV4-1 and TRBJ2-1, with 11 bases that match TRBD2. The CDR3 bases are TGCGCCAGCAGCCAAGTAGGGATAGCGGGGGGGCCGAAGGCCAATGAGCAGTTCTTC. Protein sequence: CASSQVGIAGGPKANEQFF.